This T cell receptor beta chain was recorded in a study of identical twins. TCRdb fed the 5' RACE reads into MiXCR, producing one record per CDR3 protein. Altogether nearly 650,000 distinct CDR3 sequences are present, around 7.4% being singletons, with the ten largest covering less than 2%. This clonotype was observed many times. The CDR3 is 17 residues long. V trimming: 1 base; J trimming: 1 base; junction bases outside the gene matches: 7. CDR1 is SEHNR and CDR2 is FQNEAQ in the germline V gene (reference sequence). The same sample was also used in a study of yellow fever vaccine responses in identical twins.

This clonotype originated in a woman between 18 and 30 years old in good health. Sequenced sample: PBMCs. V and J are TRBV7-9 and TRBJ2-5, with 9 positions matching TRBD2. Here the CDR3 reads CASSLGSLAGIQETQYF. The CDR3 DNA sequence: TGTGCCAGCAGCTTAGGGAGTCTAGCGGGGATCCAAGAGACCCAGTACTTC.